This T cell receptor beta chain was recovered during a study of beta chain features in type 1 diabetes. Regarding this clone: Antigen unknown.

Germline V lookup: CDR1 SNHLY, CDR2 FYNNEI. Trimming took 2 bases from V and 9 from J, leaving 11 bases between them. This CDR3 comprises 13 residues. Heparinised blood was drawn once per donor, averaging around 120 mL. Expressed TCRB transcripts were sequenced because the entire RNA isolate underwent reverse transcription. Naive, central memory and regulatory T cell samples averaged about 3.57 million reads. Clones were read by immunoSEQ multiplex PCR, and TCRdb kept only the in-frame ones, dropping some. The repertoire holds about 28,000 clones, roughly 61% seen once, with approximately 2.5% in the top ten. Overall study results and limits: Compared with healthy donors, patients appeared to share more similar naive, central memory and regulatory TCRB repertoires. Cells with high TCR expression could be over-represented by cDNA sequencing. For Type 1 diabetes patients, all four CD4+ subsets carried TCRB CDR3s that were moderately but significantly shorter.

V usage is TRBV2 and J usage is TRBJ2-1, with D unresolved. The sequence came from a woman aged 25 to 39 with type 1 diabetes. The specimen sequenced was Tregs from blood. This chain's CDR3 is CASSEPHFPEQFF. In DNA, the CDR3 is TGTGCCAGCAGTGAACCCCACTTTCCTGAGCAGTTCTTC.